The 13 T cell receptor beta chains below were found in one sample sequenced in a study of OX40 agonist ivuxolimab in advanced cancers. The table came from immunoSEQ multiplex PCR; TCRdb's copy has only in-frame clones and leaves some out. The sample lists tens of thousands of clones; roughly four fifths were seen once. Source: CD4+ or CD8+ T cells sorted from blood, taken in a trial of the OX40 agonist ivuxolimab. The source is an adult with an advanced solid tumor such as melanoma, head and neck, liver or kidney cancer.

This clone has just a few counts. The CDR3 loop is CASSYANDRPQHF. The CDR3 nucleotides are TGTGCCAGCAGTTATGCGAACGATCGGCCCCAGCATTTT. The chain combines TRBV6-5 with TRBJ1-5; D unclear. Trimming removed 3 bases at V and 9 bases at J, with 12 bases between. Germline values: CDR1 MNHEY, CDR2 SVGAGI. CDR3 size: 13 residues.

The rearrangement links TRBV5-1 to TRBJ1-2; D unclear. V lost 1 base, J lost 0 bases, and 10 bases lay in between. The CDR3 extends over 15 amino acids. Germline values: CDR1 SGHRS, CDR2 YFSETQ. The chain's CDR3 is CASSLMAEANYGYTF. The DNA of the CDR3 is TGCGCCAGCAGCTTGATGGCCGAAGCTAACTATGGCTACACCTTC.

The chain carries TRBV19 and TRBJ2-5; tentative D call: TRBD1 (5 bases). The CDR3 is made up of 14 amino acids. Deletions cut 5 bases from V and 2 bases from J, with 12 bases between. CDR1 is LNHDA, CDR2 SQIVND, per germline (reference sequence). CDR3 bases: TGTGCCAGTAGTGAAGGACACGAACAAGAGACCCAGTACTTC. Its translation: CASSEGHEQETQYF.

V gene TRBV5-4 combines with J gene TRBJ2-5, with TRBD1 matching over 8 bases. Trimming took 4 bases from V and 5 from J; bases not matched to a gene: 7. Per germline, CDR1 SGHNT and CDR2 YYREEE (reference sequence). The CDR3 spans 14 residues. CDR3 residues: CASSPQDRAETQYF. The CDR3 DNA reads TGTGCCAGCAGCCCGCAGGACAGGGCGGAGACCCAGTACTTC.

The sample holds one count of this clone. The chain couples TRBV7-2 to TRBJ1-6; D uncertain. V was cut by 1 base and J by 5 bases, with 12 bases left in between. Germline V lookup: CDR1 SGHTA, CDR2 FQGNSA. The CDR3 is 16 amino acids. CDR3 nucleotides: TGTGCCAGCAGCTTAGGTTCAGCTAATAATAATTCACCCCTCCACTTT. Amino acids: CASSLGSANNNSPLHF.

The chain combines TRBV7-2 with TRBJ2-1, with D uncertain. Germline V gene data show CDR1 as SGHTA and CDR2 as FQGNSA. The CDR3 covers 13 residues. The V and J ends lost 0 bases and 8 bases respectively, with 8 bases between them. CDR3 protein: CASSLAEDDEQFF. The CDR3 DNA reads as TGTGCCAGCAGCTTAGCAGAGGACGATGAGCAGTTCTTC.

This sequence joins TRBV7-8 and TRBJ2-3; 12 bases map to TRBD2. Germline lookup yields CDR1 SGHVS and CDR2 FQNEAQ. The V segment lost 5 bases and the J segment 3 bases; nucleotides outside the gene matches: 3. This CDR3 comprises 15 residues. Here the CDR3 reads CASSKGTSGTDTQYF. DNA of the CDR3: TGTGCCAGCAGCAAAGGGACTAGCGGGACAGATACGCAGTATTTT.

The chain uses TRBV25-1 and TRBJ1-5; D remains unclear. In germline, CDR1 is MGHDK, CDR2 SYGVNS. The V and J ends lost 5 bases and 5 bases respectively, with 16 bases between them. The CDR3 extends over 15 amino acids. The CDR3 loop reads CASSPIRGEDQPQHF. DNA for the CDR3: TGTGCCAGCAGTCCGATACGAGGCGAGGATCAGCCCCAGCATTTT.

This chain connects TRBV28 to TRBJ2-7; 8 bases agree with TRBD2. This CDR3 is 16 amino acids long. In germline, CDR1 is MDHEN, CDR2 SYDVKM. The J segment lost 3 bases and the V segment lost 6 bases, leaving 13 bases of the junction unmatched. The CDR3 is CASSSPQRGSYYEQYF. CDR3 coding DNA: TGTGCCAGCAGCTCCCCCCAGCGGGGGTCGTACTACGAGCAGTACTTC.

V gene TRBV9 combines with J gene TRBJ2-1, with a possible D match to TRBD2 (7 bases). Trimming cost V 0 bases and J 0 bases, with 10 bases left between them. This CDR3 has 16 residues. CDR1 and CDR2 (germline): SGDLS, YYNGEE. CDR3 amino acids: CASSVAAGASYNEQFF. DNA of the CDR3: TGTGCCAGCAGCGTAGCCGCGGGGGCCTCCTACAATGAGCAGTTCTTC. The full variable domain, rest sourced from reference TRBV9 and TRBJ2-1, is DSGVTQTPKHLITATGQRVTLRCSPRSGDLSVYWYQQSLDQGLQFLIQYYNGEERAKGNILERFSAQQFPDLHSELNLSSLELGDSALYFCASSVAAGASYNEQFFGPGTRLTVL.

The chain recombines TRBV5-8 with TRBJ2-3, with D unresolved. CDR1 and CDR2 (germline): SGHTS, YDEGEE. There are 14 residues in the CDR3. The V end was cut by 4 bases, the J end by 4 bases, with 13 bases between. The CDR3, as DNA: TGTGCCAGCAGCCCCCAGGCGACTCCAGATACGCAGTATTTT. Residues: CASSPQATPDTQYF. The variable domain in full, with the rest retrieved from reference TRBV5-8 and TRBJ2-3, is EAGVTQSPTHLIKTRGQQATLRCSPISGHTSVYWYQQALGLGLQFLLWYDEGEERNRGNFPPRFSGRQFPNYSSELNVNALELEDSALYLCASSPQATPDTQYFGPGTRLTVL.

The rearrangement joins TRBV6-1 to TRBJ1-2; 8 bases map to TRBD1. There are 13 residues in the CDR3. Germline lookup yields CDR1 MNHNS and CDR2 SASEGT. Trimming cost V 10 bases and J 3 bases; bases outside gene matches: 7. The CDR3, as DNA: TGTGCCACATTCGTGGGACAGGACTATGGCTACACCTTC. Translating it yields CATFVGQDYGYTF.

The chain uses TRBV11-3 and TRBJ2-5; D assignment may be TRBD1 or TRBD2 (7 bases each). Germline CDR1 is SGHNT and CDR2 is YENEEA. Trimming took off 5 bases at V and 4 bases at J, with 23 bases between the two ends. The CDR3 extends over 17 amino acids. The CDR3 DNA sequence: TGTGCCAGCAGCCTGGACCTCAGGGGGGGGTTCGGAGAGACCCAGTACTTC. Residues: CASSLDLRGGFGETQYF.